These 23 T cell receptor beta chains originate from one sample sequenced in a study of T cell clones after liver transplantation. Assay: immunoSEQ multiplex PCR; the TCRdb copy retains only in-frame clones and omits some. The table has more than 8,000 clones, roughly 79% seen once; the top ten hold 15% to 20%. Source: CD8+ T cells from blood, taken before liver transplant. These receptors were taken from a human donor who received a liver transplant.

This chain links TRBV6-6 with TRBJ1-6; D uncertain. V was cut by 5 bases and J by 9 bases, with 11 bases left in between. Germline V gene lookup returns CDR1 MNHNY and CDR2 SVGAGI (reference sequence). The CDR3 runs 13 residues. CDR3 coding DNA: TGTGCCAGCAGTGATTACGATCCTTCACCCCTCCACTTT. It codes for CASSDYDPSPLHF.

The chain has TRBV2 and TRBJ2-1, with TRBD2 matching 7 bases. The junction had 2 bases not matched to a gene; V was cut back by 10 bases and J by 2 bases. The CDR3 length is 12 residues. Germline V gives CDR1 SNHLY, CDR2 FYNNEI. The CDR3 reads CATGGTYNEQFF. CDR3 DNA sequence: TGTGCCACCGGGGGGACCTACAATGAGCAGTTCTTC.

This clone was counted a few times. V and J are TRBV16 and TRBJ1-2; D gene uncertain. Germline lookup yields CDR1 KGHSY and CDR2 FQNENV. This CDR3 is built from 19 residues. Trimming shortened V by 0 bases and J by 0 bases, and 20 bases separated the two germline ends. DNA of the CDR3: TGTGCCAGCAGCCAATCGTTTCGGCTTAGCTCCCTAGCTAACTATGGCTACACCTTC. Its translation is CASSQSFRLSSLANYGYTF.

This clone appeared a single time. This chain connects TRBV11-1 to TRBJ1-1; no firm D call. The CDR3 loop spans 15 amino acids. CDR1 SGHAT and CDR2 FQDESV come from the germline V gene (reference sequence). The germline V and J ends were trimmed by 4 bases and 4 bases, with 16 bases remaining between them. The CDR3 nucleotides are TGTGCCAGCAGCTACCTGGGGTCCCCTGCCACTGAAGCTTTCTTT. This translates into CASSYLGSPATEAFF.

This clone has only a few counts. This chain links TRBV21-1 with TRBJ2-7; the D call of TRBD2 is as the table states it, not checked on the DNA. TRBV21-1 is assigned pseudogene status. The CDR3 covers 14 residues. The CDR3 loop reads CASSTGRSSYEQYF. The CDR3 DNA follows: TGTGCCAGCAGCACAGGGAGGAGCTCCTACGAGCAGTACTTC.

The J gene is TRBJ1-5, the V gene TRBV27; D call uncertain. V was cut by 3 bases and J by 3 bases, with 9 bases left in between. CDR1 and CDR2 (germline): MNHEY, SMNVEV (reference sequence). This CDR3 has 14 amino acids. The CDR3 loop is CASSFAGNNQPQHF. CDR3 coding DNA: TGTGCCAGCAGTTTCGCGGGCAACAATCAGCCCCAGCATTTT.

The chain carries TRBV6-5 and TRBJ1-2; D perhaps matches TRBD1 (6 bases). CDR3 length: 15 residues. Trimming stripped 2 bases from V and 8 bases from J, with 18 bases between. Germline CDR1 reads MNHEY; CDR2 reads SVGAGI. In nucleotides, the CDR3 is TGTGCCAGCAGTTACGCCGACAGGCTTCTGTGGGGCTACACCTTC. Its translation is CASSYADRLLWGYTF.

The chain employs TRBV29-1 and TRBJ2-2; TRBD2 aligns across 8 bases. CDR1 is SQVTM, CDR2 ANQGSEA, per germline. V was clipped by 6 bases and J by 5 bases; unmatched bases: 8. This CDR3 spans 14 amino acids. CDR3 in DNA: TGCAGCGTCTCCACCGGGGGGGAGACCGGGGAGCTGTTTTTT. Translation gives CSVSTGGETGELFF.

This sequence joins TRBV6-5 and TRBJ2-7, with 7 bases fitting TRBD1. This CDR3 region has 15 residues. V dropped 6 bases and J dropped 2; count of bases not matched to a gene: 10. Germline V gene sequence: CDR1 MNHEY, CDR2 SVGAGI. The CDR3, as DNA: TGTGCCAGCAGCCTCCATTCCGGGACAGCCTACGAGCAGTACTTC. This codes for CASSLHSGTAYEQYF.

The sample holds one count of this clone. The chain recombines TRBV7-6 with TRBJ1-1; D possibly corresponds to TRBD1 (5 bases). The V end lost 6 bases, the J end lost 5 bases, and 7 bases lay between the germline ends. The CDR3 consists of 11 residues. CDR1 SGHVS and CDR2 FNYEAQ come from the germline V gene. The DNA of the CDR3 is TGTGCCAGCAGTGGGGGGACTGAAGCTTTCTTT. This codes for CASSGGTEAFF.

The chain joins TRBV11-1 to TRBJ1-5, with D tentatively TRBD1 (6 bases). The germline V gene has CDR1 SGHAT and CDR2 FQDESV (reference sequence). CDR3 length: 15 amino acids. With 5 bases removed from V and 4 bases from J, the gap between germline ends came to 15 bases. In DNA form, the CDR3 reads TGTGCCAGCAGCCGGGGCGGGGGGCAGAATCAGCCCCAGCATTTT. This codes for CASSRGGGQNQPQHF.

This clone has just one count. The V and J genes are TRBV7-9 and TRBJ2-1; TRBD2 matches at 7 bases. The CDR3 extends over 17 amino acids. Trimming removed 0 bases from V and 0 bases from J; junction bases left unmatched: 5. Germline loops: CDR1 SEHNR, CDR2 FQNEAQ (reference sequence). CDR3 region: CASSLARGGSSYNEQFF. CDR3 nucleotides: TGTGCCAGCAGCTTAGCGCGGGGCGGGAGCTCCTACAATGAGCAGTTCTTC.

V gene TRBV7-3 combines with J gene TRBJ1-1; possible D gene TRBD1, 5 bases. The germline CDR1 and CDR2 sequences are SGHTA and FQGTGA. The length of the CDR3 is 15 residues. Trimming left V 1 base short and J 2 bases short, with 11 bases between. The CDR3 here is CASSLMGPGNTEAFF. In DNA, the CDR3 is TGTGCCAGCAGCTTAATGGGACCCGGAAACACTGAAGCTTTCTTT.

The V and J genes are TRBV27 and TRBJ2-7; TRBD2 is a possible D gene (5 bases). This CDR3 region has 12 residues. Germline CDR1 and CDR2: MNHEY and SMNVEV (reference sequence). V was pared by 10 bases and J by 7 bases, with 17 bases between. The CDR3 loop is CAIGRVKREQYF. The CDR3 coding sequence is TGTGCCATCGGGCGGGTCAAAAGGGAGCAGTACTTC.

The chain links TRBV7-2 to TRBJ2-2; D is unclear. Trimming removed 3 bases at V and 7 bases at J, with 15 bases between. Germline loops: CDR1 SGHTA, CDR2 FQGNSA. CDR3 size: 15 residues. CDR3 sequence reads: CASSLDVGWNGELFF. The CDR3 nucleotides read TGTGCCAGCAGCTTGGACGTGGGTTGGAACGGGGAGCTGTTTTTT.

This chain links TRBV5-1 with TRBJ2-3, with 10 bases identical to TRBD1. CDR3 length: 14 residues. V was clipped by 3 bases and J by 3 bases; unmatched bases: 1. Germline loops: CDR1 SGHRS, CDR2 YFSETQ. CDR3 protein: CASSSGQGTDTQYF. CDR3 DNA sequence: TGCGCCAGCAGCTCGGGACAGGGGACAGATACGCAGTATTTT.

This chain links TRBV27 with TRBJ1-4; D gene uncertain. This CDR3 is 14 amino acids long. CDR1 is MNHEY, CDR2 SMNVEV, per germline (reference sequence). Trimming left V 3 bases short and J 0 bases short, with 5 bases between. The chain's CDR3 is CASSLYATNEKLFF. DNA for the CDR3: TGTGCCAGCAGTTTGTATGCAACTAATGAAAAACTGTTTTTT.

The chain links TRBV4-2 to TRBJ2-3; 11 bases match TRBD2. With V trimmed by 7 bases and J by 2 bases, 11 bases remained unmatched. The CDR3 covers 17 residues. The germline gives CDR1 LGHNA, CDR2 YNFKEQ. CDR3 DNA: TGTGCCAGCAACCGGGCTAGCGGGGGGCTTTCCACAGATACGCAGTATTTT. As protein: CASNRASGGLSTDTQYF.

CDR3 DNA: TGTGCCACCTCGCTTTGGGACCAGAAGTACAATGAGCAGTTCTTC. It codes for CATSLWDQKYNEQFF. This chain joins TRBV19 and TRBJ2-1; D may correspond to TRBD1 or TRBD2 (5 bases each). Germline loops: CDR1 LNHDA, CDR2 SQIVND (reference sequence). V gave up 10 bases and J gave up 4 bases, with 20 bases separating them. The length of the CDR3 is 15 residues.

The J gene is TRBJ1-1, the V gene TRBV7-9, with D uncertain. CDR3 length: 14 amino acids. The germline CDR1 and CDR2 sequences are SEHNR and FQNEAQ (reference sequence). Trimming shortened V by 2 bases and J by 1 base, and 8 bases separated the two germline ends. The DNA for the CDR3 is TGTGCCAGCAGCTTAAATTGGGAGAACACTGAAGCTTTCTTT. Its protein is CASSLNWENTEAFF.

This clone came up a few times. The rearrangement uses TRBV11-1 and TRBJ2-7, with 8 bases fitting TRBD2. Trimming cost V 0 bases and J 4 bases; bases outside gene matches: 5. CDR3 size: 15 residues. Germline V CDR1 and CDR2: SGHAT, FQDESV (reference sequence). CDR3 region: CASSLALAGWYEQYF. DNA of the CDR3: TGTGCCAGCAGCTTAGCTCTAGCGGGTTGGTACGAGCAGTACTTC.

The chain has TRBV7-3 and TRBJ1-2; TRBD1 is a possible D gene (6 bases). Germline lookup yields CDR1 SGHTA and CDR2 FQGTGA. The CDR3 runs 13 residues. The CDR3 region has the DNA TGTTCCACGGCAGGGGAAACCTCCTATGGCTACACCTTC. Protein product: CSTAGETSYGYTF.

This clone showed up just once. CDR3 region: CSVFRSGKDTGELFF. CDR3 in DNA: TGCAGCGTCTTCCGGAGCGGGAAGGACACCGGGGAGCTGTTTTTT. The chain recombines TRBV29-1 with TRBJ2-2; 7 bases match TRBD2. CDR1 SQVTM and CDR2 ANQGSEA come from the germline V gene. Losses at the gene ends were 6 bases for V and 3 bases for J; bases not matched to a gene: 10. The CDR3 has 15 residues.